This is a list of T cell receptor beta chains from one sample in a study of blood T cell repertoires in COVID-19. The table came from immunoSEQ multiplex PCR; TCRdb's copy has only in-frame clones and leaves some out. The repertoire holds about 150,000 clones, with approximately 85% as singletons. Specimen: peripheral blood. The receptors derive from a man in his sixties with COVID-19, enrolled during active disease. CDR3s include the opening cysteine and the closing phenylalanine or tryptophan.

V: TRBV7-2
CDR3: CASSTGQPYNEQFF

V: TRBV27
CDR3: CASSFNRAYEQYF

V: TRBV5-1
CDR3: CASSLGTGTYGYTF

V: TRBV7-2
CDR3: CASSLHQGSTEAFF

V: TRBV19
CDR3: CASSTGTGISNQPQHF

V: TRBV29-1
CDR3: CSVVRQESHEQYF

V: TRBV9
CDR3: CASSVTSGGLNEQFF

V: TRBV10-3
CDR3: CAISAVARETQYF

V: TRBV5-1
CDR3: CASSLEQGVTEAFF

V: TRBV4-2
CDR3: CASSQLAGKNYEQYF

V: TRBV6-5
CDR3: CASSRTRGNSPLHF